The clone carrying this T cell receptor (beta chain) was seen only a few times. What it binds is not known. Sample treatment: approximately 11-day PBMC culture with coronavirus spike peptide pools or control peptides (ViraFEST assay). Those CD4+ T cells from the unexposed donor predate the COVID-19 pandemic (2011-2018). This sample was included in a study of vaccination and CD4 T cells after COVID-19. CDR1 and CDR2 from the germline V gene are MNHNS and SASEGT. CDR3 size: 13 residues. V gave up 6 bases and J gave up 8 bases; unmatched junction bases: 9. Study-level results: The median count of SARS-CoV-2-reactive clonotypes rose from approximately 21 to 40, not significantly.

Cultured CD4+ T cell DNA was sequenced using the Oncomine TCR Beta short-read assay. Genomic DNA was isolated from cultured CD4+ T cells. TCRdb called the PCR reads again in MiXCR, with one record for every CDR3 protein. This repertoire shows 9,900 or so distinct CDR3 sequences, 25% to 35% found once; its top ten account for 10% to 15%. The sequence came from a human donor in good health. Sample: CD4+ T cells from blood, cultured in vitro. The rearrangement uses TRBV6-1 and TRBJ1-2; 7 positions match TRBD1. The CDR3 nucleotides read TGTGCCAGCAGATCCGACAGGGCCCGAGGCTACACCTTC. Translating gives CASRSDRARGYTF.